This T cell receptor (beta chain) is from a study of T cells in Graves' hyperthyroidism and ophthalmopathy (dated by TCRdb to the late 2010s). Broadly, across the study: Peripheral blood samples were taken at initial diagnosis, before any treatment was given. Whether ophthalmopathy could be predicted prospectively was tested in an independent validation cohort made up of fewer than 20 hyperthyroidism patients plus 17 patients who later progressed to ophthalmopathy. TCR Vbeta CDR3 sequencing of roughly 140 peripheral blood samples (43 ophthalmopathy, around 80 hyperthyroidism and approximately 17 progressor patients) is reported in the paper. Thyroid tissue and blood T-cell repertoires from six Graves' hyperthyroidism patients were also compared in the study. Following sampling, methimazole starting at 30 mg daily was given to hyperthyroidism patients, and high-dose intravenous methylprednisolone was given to ophthalmopathy patients. To identify distinguishing TCR V-J signatures, a discovery cohort of roughly 100 patients was used, comprising 43 with Graves' ophthalmopathy and roughly 60 with stable Graves' hyperthyroidism. The 100 or so discovery patients were divided at random into training and test sets in a 7:3 ratio.

Amplification of TCR beta CDR3 regions was carried out from RNA transcripts. The first round of RT-PCR for the TCR CDR3 was performed with the HTBI primer set and the Qiagen OneStep RT-PCR kit. Libraries were constructed in a second round of multiplex PCR, after which size selection and purification were performed. Libraries were sequenced paired-end with 100 bp reads on an Illumina HiSeq2000. In the authors' own workflow: SOAPnuke was used to process the raw data, throwing out any read that contained adapters or uncalled bases, had a mean Phred below 15, or lacked an exact constant-primer or identifier match. High-quality paired reads were merged using COPE v1.2.5, and each unique nucleotide sequence was defined as a clonotype. MiTCR v1.1 was used to align clonotypes to the IMGT TRBV, TRBD and TRBJ reference segments. Only V-J combinations with frequency above 0.0001, covering 99.2% of repertoires, were analysed. The TCS score was defined as F50 (clonal expansion) divided by E x V (chaos), with BLOSUM62-based TCRdist calculated between CDR3 peptides within each V-J. Welch's t-statistics and random forest reduced just over 500 V-J features to roughly 13, which were used in a naive Bayes classifier (R e1071). TCRdb trimmed the raw reads at Q25, called clones with MiXCR and kept productive beta chains. Rows matching on CDR3 protein sequence are summarized as one entry with the most common DNA and genes. TCRdb's processing, not the study's, gives the V and J calls here. The sample table records a few hundred thousand distinct CDR3 sequences; roughly 15% of these occur just once. Roughly 19% of the sample goes to the ten largest clones.

In the ophthalmopathy patients, disease was moderately to severely active, with a Clinical Activity Score of 3 or more, a NOSPECS grade of 4 or more, and a duration of less than 3 months. Exclusion was applied to patients with uncontrolled infections, other autoimmune diseases, pregnancy or lactation. Diagnoses relied on clinical symptoms, serum thyroxine and TRAb, thyroid ultrasound and orbital computed tomography. PBMCs were separated from roughly 9.6 ml of fresh peripheral blood using Ficoll-Paque density gradient centrifugation. Trizol reagent was used to extract total RNA, and RNA quality was then checked on an Agilent 2100 Bioanalyzer. Here is what the overall study found, with its caveats: Most expanded thyroid clonotypes (frequency above 0.001) were also detected in blood, suggesting blood repertoires may reflect thyroid immune responses. A 13 V-J signature model separated ophthalmopathy from stable hyperthyroidism, with approximately 86% sensitivity and approximately 81% specificity in cross-validation and 80%/75% in testing. Sample size was not statistically predetermined, and investigators were not blinded to group allocation. In validation, the model predicted progression to ophthalmopathy with over 60% sensitivity and roughly 75% specificity, a median of 6.5 months before onset.

V and J are trimmed by 4 bases and 4 bases, and the gene matches miss 11 bases of the junction. From its cysteine to its phenylalanine, the CDR3 spans 17 amino acids. Only the CDR3 portion is preserved as DNA: 51 bases, with reading frame beginning at the first base. The CDR1 and CDR2 encoded by the germline V gene are SGHRS and YFSETQ. Comments on this clonotype: Its target antigen remains unknown. No base quality information exists; no much larger clone differs at one position.

Here the chain combines TRBV5-1 and TRBJ2-4; 10 of the junction bases match TRBD2. Sequencing was performed on blood. The sequence derives from a woman aged 55-70 years with Graves' ophthalmopathy. The nucleotides are TGCGCCAGCAGCCGTGACCGGGTAGCGGGGGGTAAAAACATTCAGTACTTC. Translated, this gives CASSRDRVAGGKNIQYF. This CDR3, with the reference TRBV5-1 and TRBJ2-4 proteins standing in past its ends, gives the full variable domain KAGVTQTPRYLIKTRGQQVTLSCSPISGHRSVSWYQQTPGQGLQFLFEYFSETQRNKGNFPGRFSGRQFSNSRSEMNVSTLELGDSALYLCASSRDRVAGGKNIQYFGAGTRLSVL.